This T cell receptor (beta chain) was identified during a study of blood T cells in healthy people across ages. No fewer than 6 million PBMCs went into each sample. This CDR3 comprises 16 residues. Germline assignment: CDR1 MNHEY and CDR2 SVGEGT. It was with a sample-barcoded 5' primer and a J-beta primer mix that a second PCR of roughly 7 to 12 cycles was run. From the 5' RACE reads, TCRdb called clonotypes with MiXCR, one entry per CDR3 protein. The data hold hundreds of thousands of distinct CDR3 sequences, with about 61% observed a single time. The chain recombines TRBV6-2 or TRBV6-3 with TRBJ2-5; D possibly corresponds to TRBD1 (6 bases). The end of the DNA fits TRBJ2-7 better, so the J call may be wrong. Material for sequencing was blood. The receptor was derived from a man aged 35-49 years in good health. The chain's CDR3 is CASSSTMTGGIHEQYF. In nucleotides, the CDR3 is TGTGCCAGCAGTTCGACTATGACAGGTGGGATTCACGAGCAGTACTTC.